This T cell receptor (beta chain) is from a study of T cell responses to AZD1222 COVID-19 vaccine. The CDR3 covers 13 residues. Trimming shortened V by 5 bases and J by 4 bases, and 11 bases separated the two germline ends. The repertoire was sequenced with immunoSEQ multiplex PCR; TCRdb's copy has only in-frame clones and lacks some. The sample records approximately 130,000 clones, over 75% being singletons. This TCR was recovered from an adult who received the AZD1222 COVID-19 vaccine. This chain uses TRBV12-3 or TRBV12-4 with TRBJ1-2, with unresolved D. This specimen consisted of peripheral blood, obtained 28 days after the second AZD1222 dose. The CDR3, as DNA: TGTGCCAGCAGTCCCTTCCCCAGCTATGGCTACACCTTC. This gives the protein CASSPFPSYGYTF.